Included here is one T cell receptor (beta chain) sequence, with context. Its specificity is not known. The data are from a study of T-cell memory formation after mild COVID-19. For the study at large: In these data, TCR clusters were largely donor specific. Findings of the study overall: The authors left the SARS-CoV-2 specificity of second-wave clones peaking on day 37 unconfirmed. Day 15 to 85 contracting clones showed balanced CD4/CD8; day 15 to 37 expanders favored CD4+.

TCRdb re-analysed the 5' RACE reads in MiXCR, keeping a single row per CDR3 protein. The data contain roughly 170,000 distinct CDR3 sequences, about a fifth of them singletons. The sample comprised PBMCs or a T cell subset sorted from them (not recorded which). This sequence was found in a man between 18 and 35 years old who had mild COVID-19 (a few samples of this study predate the infection). Cell type and time point are not known.

The CDR3 DNA follows: TGCGCCAGCAGCCGCTTTGGGGGGGGTAGCTATGGCTACACCTTC. Its translation is CASSRFGGGSYGYTF. This rearrangement joins TRBV4-1 to TRBJ1-2, with a possible D match to TRBD1 (5 bases). This CDR3 is 15 amino acids long. Trimming cost V 4 bases and J 4 bases, with 16 bases left between them. Germline lookup yields CDR1 MGHRA and CDR2 YSYEKL.